This T cell receptor (beta chain) was identified in a study of blood T cell repertoires in COVID-19. In the authors' methods: The authors estimated nucleated cell counts from reference gene primer amplification. Here immunoSEQ multiplex PCR was the method, and the copy in TCRdb shows in-frame clones only, minus some. V and J calls and clone size are given by that table; D and trimming were obtained from the DNA. The sample lists 260,000 or so clones, 80% to 90% occurring once. Participants spanned ages roughly 18 to 90 years and resided in 20 to 30 US areas. Donors were grouped by their self-reported clinical history. Specimen: PBMCs or T cells enriched from blood (not recorded which). The TCR comes from a woman between 40 and 50 years old who had been exposed to COVID-19.

The CDR3: CASSLSPDNTEAFF. CDR3 coding DNA: TGTGCCAGCAGTTTATCCCCAGATAACACTGAAGCTTTCTTT. The gene calls are TRBV28 and TRBJ1-1, with no clear D. The germline CDR1 and CDR2 sequences are MDHEN and SYDVKM. Trimming took 1 base from V and 2 from J, leaving 8 bases between them. CDR3 size: 14 residues.